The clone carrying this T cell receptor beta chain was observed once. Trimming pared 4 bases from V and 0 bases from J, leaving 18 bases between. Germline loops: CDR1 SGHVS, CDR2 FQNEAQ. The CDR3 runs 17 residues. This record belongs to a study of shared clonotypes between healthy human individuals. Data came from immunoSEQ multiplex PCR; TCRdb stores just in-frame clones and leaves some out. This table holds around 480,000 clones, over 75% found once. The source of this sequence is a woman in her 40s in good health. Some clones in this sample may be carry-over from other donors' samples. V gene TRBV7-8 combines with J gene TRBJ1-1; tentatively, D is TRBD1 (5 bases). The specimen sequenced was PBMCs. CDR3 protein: CASSSVMGQGMNTEAFF. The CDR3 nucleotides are TGTGCCAGCAGCTCCGTCATGGGGCAGGGTATGAACACTGAAGCTTTCTTT. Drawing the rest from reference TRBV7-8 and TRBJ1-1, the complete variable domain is GAGVSQSPRYKVAKRGQDVALRCDPISGHVSLFWYQQALGQGPEFLTYFQNEAQLDKSGLPSDRFFAERPEGSVSTLKIQRTQQEDSAVYLCASSSVMGQGMNTEAFFGQGTRLTVV.